A selection of T cell receptor beta chains follows, all from one sample in a study of Ad26.COV2.S vaccination and SARS-CoV-2 variants. The protocol was immunoSEQ multiplex PCR, while the TCRdb copy is restricted to in-frame clones and leaves out a portion. The sample yields approximately 400,000 clones, more than 75% seen once. The sequencing used peripheral blood, collected in a trial of Ad26.COV2.S vaccine versus placebo. All receptors come from a person between 18 and 65 years old who received the Ad26.COV2.S COVID-19 vaccine or a placebo. CDR3s include the opening cysteine and the closing phenylalanine or tryptophan. A D gene is named only where the DNA matches it firmly. Some rows have no size entry. The others give once, few or many, or a class for an expanded clone.

NA	TRBV2	NA	TRBJ2-1	TGTGCCACCGAGGGTGGTCTAGGGATTAGCAATGAGCAGTTCTTC	CATEGGLGISNEQFF
NA	TRBV9	NA	TRBJ2-1	TGTGCCAGCAGCGGAAGGACAGTCACTGGGGAGCAGTTCTTC	CASSGRTVTGEQFF
few	TRBV29-1	NA	TRBJ1-1	TGCAGCGTTAGTGAACAGGGAAACACTGAAGCTTTCTTT	CSVSEQGNTEAFF
NA	TRBV5-4	NA	TRBJ1-2	TGTGCCAGCAGCCAGGGACGGATTGAGTATGGCTACACCTTC	CASSQGRIEYGYTF
NA	TRBV2	NA	TRBJ2-1	TGTGCCAGCAGTGCAAGTGAGCAGTTCTTC	CASSASEQFF
many	TRBV29-1	NA	TRBJ2-2	TGCAGCGTTGTATTTGGGGTCCCGAACACCGGGGAGCTGTTTTTT	CSVVFGVPNTGELFF
many	TRBV4-3	TRBD1	TRBJ1-2	TGCGCCAGCAGCCAAGATCTCGGGCAGGGGGCCCCCTATGGCTACACCTTC	CASSQDLGQGAPYGYTF
few	TRBV10-1	TRBD1	TRBJ1-4	TGCGCCAGCAGTGAGACCGGGACAGGCCTTCGGGAAAAACTGTTTTTT	CASSETGTGLREKLFF
NA	TRBV21-1	NA	TRBJ2-1	TGTGCCAGCGGTTCCGACTGCGGCCCTTACAATGAGCAGTTCTTC	CASGSDCGPYNEQFF
NA	TRBV19	NA	TRBJ1-2	TGTGCCAGTAGCATTCTGGAGGCAAAGTACACCTTC	CASSILEAKYTF
NA	TRBV4-1	TRBD1	TRBJ2-7	TGCGCCAGCAGCCAGGGACAGTTTTACGAGCAGTACTTC	CASSQGQFYEQYF
NA	TRBV7-9	NA	TRBJ2-5	TGTGCCAGCAGCTTAATCGTCCAAGAGACCCAGTACTTC	CASSLIVQETQYF
once	TRBV7-9	NA	TRBJ2-6	TGTGCCAGCAGCTCGCTGATATCTGGGGCCAACGTCCTGACTTTC	CASSSLISGANVLTF
once	TRBV30	TRBD1	TRBJ1-1	TGTGCCTGGAGGGCAGGGGGCGGCGGCACTGAAGCTTTCTTT	CAWRAGGGGTEAFF
once	TRBV7-2	NA	TRBJ1-1	TGTGCCAGCAGCGTAAGAGCCATCGGGACCGTGAACACTGAAGCTTTCTTT	CASSVRAIGTVNTEAFF
NA	TRBV11-2	TRBD1	TRBJ2-7	TGTGCCAGCAGCTTAGCCGGACAGGGGGCGTACGAGCAGTACTTC	CASSLAGQGAYEQYF